The subject of this entry is one T cell receptor beta chain. Its antigen has not been determined. The input lacks base qualities; no much larger clone sits a single base away. CDR1 and CDR2 were assigned from the germline V gene as MGHRA and YSYEKL. The CDR3 runs 18 residues from the cysteine to the phenylalanine. Of all the DNA, just the CDR3 is kept, 54 bases in frame from base 1. Germline trimming: 0 bases from V, 2 bases from J; junction bases outside gene matches: 8. Receptors were amplified or captured by the immunoSEQ multiplex PCR assay. Per the source publication's procedure: A statistical classification framework was built to diagnose cytomegalovirus status from the catalog of TCR beta chain sequences. Sourced from immuneACCESS, this table was stored by TCRdb with only in-frame sequences that have V and J called. A share of the clones is absent; for the studies checked, an unresolved V gene accounts for under half, and the remainder has no known explanation. The DNA was the basis for D and trimming; V, J and clone size are from that table. For this sample there are fewer than 200,000 clones; 86% appear just once. The top ten clones comprise around 2.3% of the sample.

Donors formed part of the validation cohort, which comprised about 120 subjects and was distinct from the first cohort of fewer than 750 subjects. These data are taken from a study of cytomegalovirus exposure and HLA in healthy donors (dated by TCRdb to 2015 to 2018). Study-wide context: The 500 to 700 repertoires of the first cohort and the 95 to 150 validation repertoires were produced on the same platform, according to a later analysis. The aim of the study was to test whether cataloging public T cell receptors could identify signatures of past pathogen exposure. In addition to the first cohort of roughly 670 subjects, a separate validation cohort of about 120 different subjects was used. The study combined high-throughput TCR immunosequencing, statistical association of individual TCRs with disease status, and machine learning to predict cytomegalovirus infection status.

Overall study outcomes, separate from this receptor: A later analysis found that TCRs clustered in the first cohort also tended to co-occur in the roughly 120 validation repertoires, with approximately 95% of cluster scores above 0. Most TCR sequences were observed very rarely across donors, whereas some public TCRs were present in many individuals. The study gave a list of over 150 TCR beta chains associated with cytomegalovirus. A later analysis had no HLA typing for the validation cohort, so co-occurrence there was scored across all 110 or so repertoires. The classifier was reported to diagnose cytomegalovirus status with high specificity and sensitivity in both the original and validation cohorts. Three of the identified cytomegalovirus-associated TCR beta chains were confirmed in vitro to be specific for cytomegalovirus antigens. The authors suggested that the approach could potentially be extended to other disease states and immunological phenotypes.

The chain was built from TRBV4-1 and TRBJ2-3; 10 of the junction bases match TRBD2. Specimen: PBMCs. The TCR comes from a woman under 30 in good health and CMV-seronegative. The CDR3 protein: CASSQDRAGGSNTDTQYF. The bases read TGCGCCAGCAGCCAAGATCGAGCGGGGGGGTCCAACACAGATACGCAGTATTTT.